These T cell receptor beta chains were read from a single sample in a study of blood T cell repertoires in COVID-19. TCRdb's table, derived via immunoSEQ multiplex PCR, lists solely in-frame clones and lacks some. Of approximately 210,000 clones listed, about 86% are singletons. The specimen sequenced was peripheral blood. The receptors stem from an older woman with acute or convalescent COVID-19. CDR3s include the opening cysteine and the closing phenylalanine or tryptophan. D genes are given only for firm matches. Expanded clones get a size class; other rows say once, few or many, or leave the size out.

.	TRBV5-4	TRBJ1-3	.	14	TGTGCCAGCAGCTTGGGGGGCTTTGGAAACACCATATATTTT	CASSLGGFGNTIYF
.	TRBV10-3	TRBJ2-7	.	13	TGTGCCATCAGTTATAGCCAGACCTACGAGCAGTACTTC	CAISYSQTYEQYF
TRBD2	TRBV6-4	TRBJ2-1	.	13	TGTGCCAGCAGTGCTCTAGCGGGAGCTGAGCAGTTCTTC	CASSALAGAEQFF
.	TRBV18	TRBJ1-1	.	11	TGTGCCAGCTCCGCTAAAGGGGAGGCATTCTTT	CASSAKGEAFF
TRBD1	TRBV6-2/TRBV6-3	TRBJ2-2	.	16	TGTGCCAGCAGTTACGCCGGGACAGTGAACACCGGGGAGCTGTTTTTT	CASSYAGTVNTGELFF
.	TRBV6-2/TRBV6-3	TRBJ2-1	many	17	TGTGCCAGCAGTAATAAGGGGCTAACGCCGATTACTAATGAGCAGTTCTTC	CASSNKGLTPITNEQFF
TRBD1	TRBV5-5	TRBJ1-6	.	15	TGTGCCAGCAGCTTGGCGGGACAGAGTAATTCACCCCTCCACTTT	CASSLAGQSNSPLHF
.	TRBV10-1	TRBJ2-7	.	18	TGCGCCAGCAGTGGCGGGGGCTCGGCGCCTGGGGCCTCCTACGAGCAGTACTTC	CASSGGGSAPGASYEQYF
.	TRBV10-1	TRBJ1-4	.	13	TGCGCCAGCAGTGGAGGGAATAATGAAAAACTGTTTTTT	CASSGGNNEKLFF
TRBD1	TRBV30	TRBJ2-7	.	15	TGTGCCTGGAGCTTTTACCGGGACAGCTCCTACGAGCAGTACTTC	CAWSFYRDSSYEQYF
.	TRBV4-3	TRBJ2-7	.	15	TGCGCCAGCAGCCAATGGTACAGGGAAGGGTACGAGCAGTACTTC	CASSQWYREGYEQYF
.	TRBV5-5	TRBJ1-5	once	16	TGTGCCAGCAGCTTAGGGACTCTCATCCCGGGACAGCCCCAGCATTTT	CASSLGTLIPGQPQHF
.	TRBV7-9	TRBJ2-1	.	14	TGTGCCAGCAGCTTAGCCAGCGCATACAATGAGCAGTTCTTC	CASSLASAYNEQFF
.	TRBV11-2	TRBJ1-1	.	14	TGTGCCAGCAGCTTAGAACGGAGGAACACTGAAGCTTTCTTT	CASSLERRNTEAFF
TRBD1	TRBV3-1/TRBV3-2	TRBJ1-1	once	12	TGTGCCAGCAGCGACAGGGTCTCCGAAGCTTTCTTT	CASSDRVSEAFF
.	TRBV7-7	TRBJ2-3	.	13	TGTGCCAGCAGCTTAACAGACACAGATACGCAGTATTTT	CASSLTDTDTQYF